The clone carrying this T cell receptor (beta chain) was counted ten times or more. Its target is not known. The J segment lost 8 bases and the V segment lost 4 bases, leaving 5 bases of the junction unmatched. Germline CDR1 and CDR2: MNHNS and SASEGT. The CDR3 loop spans 15 amino acids. The record originates from a study of regulatory T cells in long-lasting Graves disease. Broader study findings: Favored gene segments in persistent disease were TRBV28, TRBJ1-2 and TRBJ2-5.

This sample's time point: newly diagnosed GD, antithyroid drugs for less than 3 months. RNA isolated from PBMCs was used to make the TCR library. CDR3 regions were amplified by Arm-PCR using iRepertoire HTBI primers to build TCR beta libraries. TCRdb reanalysed the multiplex PCR reads using MiXCR and keeps one entry per CDR3 protein. The data contain hundreds of thousands of distinct CDR3 sequences, around 15% of them singletons. This sample also belongs to another study, concerning T cells in Graves' hyperthyroidism and ophthalmopathy.

This TCR was recovered from a man aged 35 to 55 with Graves disease. The source was peripheral blood mononuclear cells (PBMCs), collected at new diagnosis, from a patient treated with antithyroid drugs. The rearrangement links TRBV6-1 to TRBJ2-1, with TRBD2 identical over 13 bases. The CDR3 nucleotides read TGTGCCAGCAGTGGGACTAGCGGGAGTAACGATGAGCAGTTCTTC. Translation gives CASSGTSGSNDEQFF.